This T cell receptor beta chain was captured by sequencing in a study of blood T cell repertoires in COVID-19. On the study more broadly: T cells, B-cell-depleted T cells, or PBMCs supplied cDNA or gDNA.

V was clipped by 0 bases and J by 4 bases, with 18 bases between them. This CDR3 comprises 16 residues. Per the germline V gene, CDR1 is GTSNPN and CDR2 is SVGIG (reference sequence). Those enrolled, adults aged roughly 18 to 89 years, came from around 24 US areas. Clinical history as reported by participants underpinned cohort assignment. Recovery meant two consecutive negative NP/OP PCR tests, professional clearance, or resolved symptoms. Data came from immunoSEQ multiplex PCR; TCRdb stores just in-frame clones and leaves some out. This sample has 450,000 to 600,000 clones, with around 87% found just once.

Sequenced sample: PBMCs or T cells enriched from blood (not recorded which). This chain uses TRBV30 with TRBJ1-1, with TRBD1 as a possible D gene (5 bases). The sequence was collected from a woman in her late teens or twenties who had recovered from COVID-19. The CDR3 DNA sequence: TGTGCCTGGAGTGTTTTTGACAGTCCTCCGAGCACTGAAGCTTTCTTT. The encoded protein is CAWSVFDSPPSTEAFF.